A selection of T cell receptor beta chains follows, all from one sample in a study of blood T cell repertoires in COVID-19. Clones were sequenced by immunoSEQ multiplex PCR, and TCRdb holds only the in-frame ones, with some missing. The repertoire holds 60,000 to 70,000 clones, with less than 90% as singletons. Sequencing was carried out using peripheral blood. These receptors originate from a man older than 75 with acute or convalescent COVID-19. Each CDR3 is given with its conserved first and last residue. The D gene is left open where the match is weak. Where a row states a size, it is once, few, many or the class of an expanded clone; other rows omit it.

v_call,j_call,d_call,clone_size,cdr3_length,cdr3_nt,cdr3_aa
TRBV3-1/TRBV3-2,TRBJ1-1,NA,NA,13,TGTGCCAGCTTCCTGCAGGGGAGCACTGAAGCTTTCTTT,CASFLQGSTEAFF
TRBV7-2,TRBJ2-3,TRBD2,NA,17,TGTGCCAGCAGCCTCCATTGGCGGGAGAGGTTTAAAGATACGCAGTATTTT,CASSLHWRERFKDTQYF
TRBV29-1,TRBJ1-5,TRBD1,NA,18,TGCAGCGTTGCCAGTTCCGGGACAGGGGGTCTTAGCAATCAGCCCCAGCATTTT,CSVASSGTGGLSNQPQHF
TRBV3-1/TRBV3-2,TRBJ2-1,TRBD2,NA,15,TGTGCCAGCAGCCAAAGCGGCGGGAGGGGCAATGAGCAGTTCTTC,CASSQSGGRGNEQFF
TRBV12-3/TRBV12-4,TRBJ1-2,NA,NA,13,TGTGCCAGCAGCCTAACGGGGAGGGATGGCTACACCTTC,CASSLTGRDGYTF
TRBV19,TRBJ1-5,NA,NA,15,TGTGCCAGTAGTATAGGCGGGGTTAGCAATCAGCCCCAGCATTTT,CASSIGGVSNQPQHF
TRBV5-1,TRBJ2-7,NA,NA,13,TGCGCCAGCAGACTAGGGGGAGCCTACGAGCAGTACTTC,CASRLGGAYEQYF
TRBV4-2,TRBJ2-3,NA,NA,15,TGTGCCAGCAGCCATGGGCGCGAGCGCACAGATACGCAGTATTTT,CASSHGRERTDTQYF
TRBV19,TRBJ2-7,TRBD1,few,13,TGTGCCAGCGTAGGGACAGGGATCCACGAGCAGTACTTC,CASVGTGIHEQYF
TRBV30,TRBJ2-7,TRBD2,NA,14,TGTGCCTGGAGAAAGACTAGCGGAAGTTACGAGCAGTACTTC,CAWRKTSGSYEQYF
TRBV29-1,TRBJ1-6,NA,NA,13,TGCAGCGTTCGAGAAGCTGGGGGGTCACCCCTCCACTTT,CSVREAGGSPLHF
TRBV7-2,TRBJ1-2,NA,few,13,TGTGCCAGCAGGAAGGACAGCAACTATGGCTACACCTTC,CASRKDSNYGYTF
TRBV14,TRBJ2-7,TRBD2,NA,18,TGTGCCAGCAGCCAAGATGGCCGGGCCGGACTAGCGGCCTACGAGCAGTACTTC,CASSQDGRAGLAAYEQYF
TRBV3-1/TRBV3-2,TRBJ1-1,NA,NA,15,TGTGCCAGCAGCCCTCAGGGTGAGGTGAACACTGAAGCTTTCTTT,CASSPQGEVNTEAFF
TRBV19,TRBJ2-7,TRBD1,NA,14,TGTGCCAGTAGTGCCCGGGACAGAACCTACGAGCAGTACTTC,CASSARDRTYEQYF
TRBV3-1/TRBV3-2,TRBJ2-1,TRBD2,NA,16,TGTGCCAGCAGCCAAGATGGGACTAGCTGGAACAATGAGCAGTTCTTC,CASSQDGTSWNNEQFF
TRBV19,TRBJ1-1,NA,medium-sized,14,TGTGCCAGTAGGGCCGGGGAGGTGAGAGGAGGAGCTTTCTTT,CASRAGEVRGGAFF